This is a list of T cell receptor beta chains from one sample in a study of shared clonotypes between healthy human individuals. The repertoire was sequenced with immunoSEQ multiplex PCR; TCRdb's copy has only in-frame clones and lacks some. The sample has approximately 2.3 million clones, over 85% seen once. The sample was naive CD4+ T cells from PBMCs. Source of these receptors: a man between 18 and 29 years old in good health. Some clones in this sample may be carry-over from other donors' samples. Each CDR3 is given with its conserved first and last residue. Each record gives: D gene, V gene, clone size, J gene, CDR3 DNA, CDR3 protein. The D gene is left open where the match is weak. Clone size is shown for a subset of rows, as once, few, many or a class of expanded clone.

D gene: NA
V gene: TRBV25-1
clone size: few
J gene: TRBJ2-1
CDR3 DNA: TGTGCCAGCAGTTCCGGGGCCAGAAATGAGCAGTTCTTC
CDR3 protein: CASSSGARNEQFF

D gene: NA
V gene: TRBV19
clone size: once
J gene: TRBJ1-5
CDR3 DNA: TGTGCCAGTACGGAGGGGCAACTAAATCAGCCCCAGCATTTT
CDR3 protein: CASTEGQLNQPQHF

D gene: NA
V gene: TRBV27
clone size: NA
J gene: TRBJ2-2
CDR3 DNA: TGTGCCACAGGGCCCAGGCGGGATGGTAACACCGGGGAGCTGTTTTTT
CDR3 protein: CATGPRRDGNTGELFF

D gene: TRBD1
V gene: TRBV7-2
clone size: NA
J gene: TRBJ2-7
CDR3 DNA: TGTGCCAGCAGCCAAAGTTTATCAGGGGGCGAGCAGTACTTC
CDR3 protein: CASSQSLSGGEQYF

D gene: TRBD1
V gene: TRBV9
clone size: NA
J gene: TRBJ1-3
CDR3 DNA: TGTGCCAGCAGCGTAGCCCCCGCCACAGGGGTTGACACCATATATTTT
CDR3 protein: CASSVAPATGVDTIYF

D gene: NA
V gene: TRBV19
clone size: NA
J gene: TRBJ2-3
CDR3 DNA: TGTGCCAGTACCATCTCCAGGGGGGCTACGCAGTATTTT
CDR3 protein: CASTISRGATQYF

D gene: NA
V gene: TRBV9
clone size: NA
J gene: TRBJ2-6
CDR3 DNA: TGTGCCAGCAGCGTAGGGATGGGCTCTGGGGCCAACGTCCTGACTTTC
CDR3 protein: CASSVGMGSGANVLTF

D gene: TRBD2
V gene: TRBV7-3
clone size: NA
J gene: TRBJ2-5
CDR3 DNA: TGTGCCAGCAGCCTGCTAGCGGGAGAGGGAGAGACCCAGTACTTC
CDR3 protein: CASSLLAGEGETQYF

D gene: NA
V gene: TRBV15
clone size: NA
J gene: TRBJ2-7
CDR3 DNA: TGTGCCACCAGCAGAGATTCCACGGGACACCCATACGAGCAGTACTTC
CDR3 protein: CATSRDSTGHPYEQYF

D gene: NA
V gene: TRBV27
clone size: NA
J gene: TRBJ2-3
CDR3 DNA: TGTGCCAGCAGTCGACGGGTTGGCGCGAACTCAATCACAGATACGCAGTATTTT
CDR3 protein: CASSRRVGANSITDTQYF

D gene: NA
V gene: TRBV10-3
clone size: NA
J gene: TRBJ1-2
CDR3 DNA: TGTGCCATCAGTGAGTCGCCCGCCTCCTATGGCTACACCTTC
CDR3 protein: CAISESPASYGYTF

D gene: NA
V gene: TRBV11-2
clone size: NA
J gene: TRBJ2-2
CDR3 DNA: TGTGCCAGCAGCCTGGAAGGAACCGGGGAGCTGTTTTTT
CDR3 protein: CASSLEGTGELFF

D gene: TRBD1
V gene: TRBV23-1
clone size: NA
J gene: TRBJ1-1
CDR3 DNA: TGCGCCAGCAGTCGGCGGACAGGGGTGAACACTGAAGCTTTCTTT
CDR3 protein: CASSRRTGVNTEAFF

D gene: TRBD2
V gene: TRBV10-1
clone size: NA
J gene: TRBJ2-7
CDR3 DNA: TGCGCCAGCAGTGAGTCCAGGACTAGCGGTCTAAACGAGCAGTACTTC
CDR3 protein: CASSESRTSGLNEQYF

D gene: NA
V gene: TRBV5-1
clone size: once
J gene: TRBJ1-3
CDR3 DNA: TGCGCCAGCAGCTTGGCCGCGGGGGTCTCTGGAAACACCATATATTTT
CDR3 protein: CASSLAAGVSGNTIYF

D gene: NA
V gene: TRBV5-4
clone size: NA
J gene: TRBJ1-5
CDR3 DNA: TGTGCCAGCAGCCCAGAGCCCGGCGGGCCCCAGCATTTT
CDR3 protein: CASSPEPGGPQHF

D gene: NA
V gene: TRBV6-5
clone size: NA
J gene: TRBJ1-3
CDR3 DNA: TGTGCCAGCACAAGGGGCCCGTCCGGAAACACCATATATTTT
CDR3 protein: CASTRGPSGNTIYF

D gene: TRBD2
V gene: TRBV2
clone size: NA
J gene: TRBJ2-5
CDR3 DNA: TGTGCCAGCAATCGAATAATCGGGACTAGCGAGAAAGAGACCCAGTACTTC
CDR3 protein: CASNRIIGTSEKETQYF